This T cell receptor beta chain was sequenced in a study of shared clonotypes between healthy human individuals. V lost 8 bases to trimming and J lost 1 base, with 11 bases between them. The germline CDR1 and CDR2 sequences are SEHNR and FQNEAQ (reference sequence). CDR3 length: 13 amino acids. Only in-frame clones appear in the TCRdb table, and some are missing; sequencing was by immunoSEQ multiplex PCR. The repertoire consists of approximately 500,000 clones, with about 96% occurring once and the leading ten covering about 0.054%. Sequencing used naive CD4+ T cells sorted from blood. Subset: CD45RA+ positively selected. This chain links TRBV7-9 with TRBJ2-5, with D possibly called TRBD1 or TRBD2 (5 bases each). This clonotype was sampled from a woman aged 25 to 39 in good health. In DNA, the CDR3 is TGTGCCAGCGGCTCCGGGACCCAAGAGACCCAGTACTTC. This encodes CASGSGTQETQYF.